The next 23 T cell receptor beta chains were all read from a single sample in a study of STAT5B mutations in CD4+ large granular lymphocyte leukemia. Assay: immunoSEQ multiplex PCR; the TCRdb copy retains only in-frame clones and omits some. The profile shows more than 25,000 clones, approximately 84% of them singletons. The sample consisted of CD4+ T cells from blood buffy coats. All receptors come from a human donor in good health.

The rearrangement joins TRBV19 to TRBJ2-2; a possible D gene is TRBD2 (5 bases). Deletions cut 6 bases from V and 4 bases from J, with 9 bases between. The CDR3 has 13 amino acids. Germline V CDR1 and CDR2: LNHDA, SQIVND (reference sequence). In nucleotides, the CDR3 is TGTGCCAGTAGGCCACGGGGCACCGGGGAGCTGTTTTTT. Translation: CASRPRGTGELFF. Combining the CDR3 with reference TRBV19 and TRBJ2-2 gives the whole variable domain DGGITQSPKYLFRKEGQNVTLSCEQNLNHDAMYWYRQDPGQGLRLIYYSQIVNDFQKGDIAEGYSVSREKKESFPLTVTSAQKNPTAFYLCASRPRGTGELFFGEGSRLTVL.

This rearrangement joins TRBV11-2 to TRBJ1-5; D is ambiguous. Between the trimmed V and J ends, which lost 0 bases and 3 bases, there was a span of 9 bases. Germline V gives CDR1 SGHAT, CDR2 FQNNGV. CDR3 length: 15 residues. This chain's CDR3 is CASSLDITFNQPQHF. The CDR3 DNA follows: TGTGCCAGCAGCTTAGATATAACCTTCAATCAGCCCCAGCATTTT.

This sequence joins TRBV10-3 and TRBJ2-5, with no clear D. The CDR3 covers 15 residues. CDR1 is ENHRY, CDR2 SYGVKD, per germline. Trimming left V 0 bases short and J 4 bases short, with 12 bases between. The CDR3, as DNA: TGTGCCATCAGTGAGTCGTTAGAAGGGTCAGAGACCCAGTACTTC. Amino acids: CAISESLEGSETQYF.

This clone was picked up one time. The V gene is TRBV7-8, the J gene TRBJ1-5; D gene unclear. This CDR3 region has 13 residues. The V gene lost 4 bases and the J gene lost 5 bases, with 9 bases spanning the gap. Germline assignment: CDR1 SGHVS and CDR2 FQNEAQ. CDR3 loop: CASSYNRDQPQHF. CDR3 nucleotide sequence: TGTGCCAGCAGCTACAACAGAGATCAGCCCCAGCATTTT.

This sequence joins TRBV19 and TRBJ2-6; possible D gene TRBD1, 6 bases. Germline lookup yields CDR1 LNHDA and CDR2 SQIVND (reference sequence). Trimming shortened V by 8 bases and J by 0 bases, and 11 bases separated the two germline ends. The CDR3 consists of 15 residues. CDR3 residues: CASARTASGANVLTF. The CDR3 bases are TGTGCCAGTGCCCGGACAGCCTCTGGGGCCAACGTCCTGACTTTC. The full variable domain, completed using reference TRBV19 and TRBJ2-6, is DGGITQSPKYLFRKEGQNVTLSCEQNLNHDAMYWYRQDPGQGLRLIYYSQIVNDFQKGDIAEGYSVSREKKESFPLTVTSAQKNPTAFYLCASARTASGANVLTFGAGSRLTVL.

The genes are TRBV27 and TRBJ2-5; D might be TRBD2 (7 bases). CDR1 and CDR2 from the germline V gene are MNHEY and SMNVEV (reference sequence). The CDR3 totals 16 residues. V was clipped by 4 bases and J by 3 bases, with 18 bases between them. CDR3 in amino acids: CASSSPAGGGEETQYF. DNA for the CDR3: TGTGCCAGCAGTTCCCCCGCAGGCGGGGGCGAAGAGACCCAGTACTTC.

The V and J genes are TRBV5-6 and TRBJ2-3; 12 bases align to TRBD2. Germline CDR1 SGHDT, CDR2 YYEEEE. The CDR3 length is 17 residues. J lost 2 bases, V lost 7 bases, and 11 bases had no gene match. For the CDR3, the DNA is TGTGCCAGCCGAGGGGAGGGACTAGCGGGTCCCACAGATACGCAGTATTTT. Amino acids: CASRGEGLAGPTDTQYF.

This clone has a handful of counts. The rearrangement links TRBV1 to TRBJ2-1; the DNA was not compared with TRBD2, the D call given in the table. TRBV1 is reported as a pseudogene. The CDR3 runs 14 residues. CDR3 amino acids: CTSSRQGLNNEQFF. The CDR3 DNA reads as TGCACCAGCAGCCGCCAGGGACTGAACAATGAGCAGTTCTTC.

J is TRBJ2-3 and V is TRBV19, with a tentative D call TRBD1 (6 bases). The germline V gene has CDR1 LNHDA and CDR2 SQIVND (reference sequence). The CDR3 covers 14 residues. The V end lost 5 bases, the J end lost 1 base, and 10 bases lay between the germline ends. The CDR3 sequence: CASSERQGTDTQYF. DNA of the CDR3: TGTGCCAGTAGTGAACGACAGGGCACAGATACGCAGTATTTT.

V gene TRBV4-1 combines with J gene TRBJ1-4, with a possible D match to TRBD1 (5 bases). CDR1 MGHRA and CDR2 YSYEKL come from the germline V gene. Trimming pared 0 bases from V and 5 bases from J, leaving 13 bases between. The CDR3 consists of 16 residues. The CDR3 DNA reads TGCGCCAGCAGCCAAGATCGGGGCCCGTTAAATGAAAAACTGTTTTTT. Translated, it gives CASSQDRGPLNEKLFF.

This clone was seen a few times. The chain has TRBV10-3 and TRBJ2-2, with no clear D. Germline CDR1 and CDR2: ENHRY and SYGVKD. This CDR3 region has 12 residues. V dropped 7 bases and J dropped 0 bases, with 3 bases sitting between them. CDR3 sequence (DNA): TGTGCCATCACAGCGAACACCGGGGAGCTGTTTTTT. This codes for CAITANTGELFF.

The chain employs TRBV10-3 and TRBJ1-2, with D possibly TRBD1 on 6 matching bases. V was shortened by 5 bases and J by 3 bases, with 19 bases between the two germline ends. Germline-derived CDR1 and CDR2 are ENHRY and SYGVKD. The CDR3 sequence is 16 residues long. CDR3 amino acids: CAISLRTAPGDYGYTF. In DNA, the CDR3 is TGTGCCATCAGTCTCAGGACAGCCCCTGGGGACTATGGCTACACCTTC.

This chain connects TRBV6-5 to TRBJ2-5, with 9 bases identical to TRBD2. The DNA end is more similar to TRBJ2-7, so the J call may be wrong. CDR1 MNHEY and CDR2 SVGAGI come from the germline V gene. The CDR3 loop spans 14 amino acids. In DNA, the CDR3 is TGTGCCAGCAAGGACTATAGCGGGAGTGACGAGCAGTACTTC. Amino acid sequence: CASKDYSGSDEQYF.

This chain uses TRBV9 with TRBJ2-3; TRBD2 agrees at 8 bases. The CDR3 is made up of 14 amino acids. Losses at the gene ends were 7 bases for V and 3 bases for J; bases not matched to a gene: 7. Germline V gene lookup returns CDR1 SGDLS and CDR2 YYNGEE. The CDR3, as DNA: TGTGCCAGCGGACGGGCGGGGGGTACAGATACGCAGTATTTT. It is translated as CASGRAGGTDTQYF.

A single count supports this clone. V gene TRBV19 combines with J gene TRBJ2-7; 7 nucleotides align to TRBD1. CDR1 is LNHDA and CDR2 is SQIVND in the germline V gene (reference sequence). V lost 8 bases and J lost 4; bases outside the gene matches: 8. The CDR3 loop spans 13 amino acids. The CDR3 DNA reads TGTGCCAGTTCCGGGACAGCCTTATACGAGCAGTACTTC. It specifies CASSGTALYEQYF.

The V and J genes are TRBV4-2 and TRBJ1-1; 10 nucleotides line up with TRBD1. Germline CDR1 reads LGHNA; CDR2 reads YNFKEQ. The CDR3 consists of 15 residues. J was trimmed by 3 bases and V by 3 bases; bases with no gene match: 4. The CDR3 DNA follows: TGTGCCAGCAGCCAGGAGACAGGGGGCGACACTGAAGCTTTCTTT. This encodes CASSQETGGDTEAFF.

This chain joins TRBV11-2 and TRBJ1-5; 8 bases line up with TRBD1. With V trimmed by 1 base and J by 4 bases, 3 bases remained unmatched. Germline loops: CDR1 SGHAT, CDR2 FQNNGV. The CDR3 is made up of 15 amino acids. The chain's CDR3 is CASSLGQGANQPQHF. CDR3 DNA sequence: TGTGCCAGCAGCTTAGGCCAGGGGGCGAATCAGCCCCAGCATTTT.

V is TRBV19 and J is TRBJ2-3; no definite D call. Germline CDR1 is LNHDA and CDR2 is SQIVND (reference sequence). The CDR3 is 14 amino acids. The ends were cut back, 3 bases at V and 2 bases at J, with 9 bases in the middle. CDR3 coding DNA: TGTGCCAGTAGTATGGCCTCTAACACAGATACGCAGTATTTT. This encodes CASSMASNTDTQYF.

The chain combines TRBV6-4 with TRBJ2-1; D gene unclear. The germline CDR1 and CDR2 sequences are MRHNA and SNTAGT. With 8 bases removed from V and 0 bases from J, the gap between germline ends came to 8 bases. The CDR3 is 13 amino acids. The CDR3 nucleotides are TGTGCCAGCGCACCTAGCTCCTACAATGAGCAGTTCTTC. The encoded protein is CASAPSSYNEQFF.

The chain is built from TRBV27 and TRBJ2-7; D unresolved. With 3 bases removed from V and 1 base from J, the gap between germline ends came to 7 bases. The CDR3 contains 13 residues. Germline lookup yields CDR1 MNHEY and CDR2 SMNVEV (reference sequence). The CDR3 spells CASSFSISYEQYF. The CDR3 nucleotides are TGTGCCAGCAGTTTTAGTATTTCCTACGAGCAGTACTTC.

The DNA of the CDR3 is TGCAGTGCCCATGACAACTATGGCTACACCTTC. Translated, it gives CSAHDNYGYTF. The genes are TRBV20-1 and TRBJ1-2; D gene ambiguous. The CDR3 consists of 11 residues. With 6 bases removed from V and 2 bases from J, the gap between germline ends came to 7 bases. Germline V CDR1 and CDR2: DFQATT, SNEGSKA (reference sequence).

V gene TRBV27 combines with J gene TRBJ2-1; 8 bases match TRBD2. The CDR3 sequence is 11 residues long. V gave up 6 bases and J gave up 12 bases; unmatched junction bases: 4. Germline values: CDR1 MNHEY, CDR2 SMNVEV (reference sequence). This CDR3 is CASSGRGAQFF. In DNA form, the CDR3 reads TGTGCCAGCAGCGGGCGGGGGGCGCAGTTCTTC.

CDR3 sequence: CASSDDGRSTNEKLFF. In DNA, the CDR3 is TGTGCCAGCAGCGACGACGGACGTTCAACTAATGAAAAACTGTTTTTT. The J gene is TRBJ1-4, the V gene TRBV11-2; D uncertain. Trimming cost V 5 bases and J 0 bases, with 13 bases left between them. The CDR3 is made up of 16 amino acids. Germline-derived CDR1 and CDR2 are SGHAT and FQNNGV.